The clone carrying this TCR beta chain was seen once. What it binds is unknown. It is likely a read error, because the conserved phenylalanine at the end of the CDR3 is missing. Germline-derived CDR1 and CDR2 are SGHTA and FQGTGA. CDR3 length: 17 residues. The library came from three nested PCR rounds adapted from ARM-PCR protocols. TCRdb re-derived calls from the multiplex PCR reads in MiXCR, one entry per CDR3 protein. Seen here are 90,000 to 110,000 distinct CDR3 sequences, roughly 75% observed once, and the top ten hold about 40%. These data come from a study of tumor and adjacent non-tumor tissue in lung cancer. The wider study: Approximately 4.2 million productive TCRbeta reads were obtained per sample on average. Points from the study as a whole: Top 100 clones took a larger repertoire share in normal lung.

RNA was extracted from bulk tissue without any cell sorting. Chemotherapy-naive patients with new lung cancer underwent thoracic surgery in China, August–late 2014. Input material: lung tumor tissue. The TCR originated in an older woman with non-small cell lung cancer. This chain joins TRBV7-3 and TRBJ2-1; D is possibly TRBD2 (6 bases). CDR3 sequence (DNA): TGTGCCATCAGCTCCCGCGGGGAACTAGTGGGGGTAAATGAGCAGTTCCTC. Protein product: CAISSRGELVGVNEQFL.